This T cell receptor (beta chain) was recovered during a study of breast tumors, draining lymph nodes, adjacent tissues. Samples came from axillary lymph nodes draining the breast cancer. One entry per CDR3 protein, called by TCRdb with MiXCR from the multiplex PCR reads. This table holds about 180,000 distinct CDR3 sequences, approximately 33% found once. General study results and limits: Tumors had less TCR diversity than lymph nodes, more than nontumor tissue. Luminal-like breast cancer showed significantly higher tumor–nontumor repertoire similarity than basal-like.

From germline, CDR1 is LGHNT and CDR2 FRNRAP. CDR3 length equals 14 residues. With 5 bases clipped from V and 5 bases from J, the junction kept 4 bases outside the gene matches. Notes on this clonotype: Its antigen is not identified.

The sequenced sample consisted of axillary lymph node tissue. The chain links TRBV12-5 to TRBJ2-2; 8 nucleotides match TRBD1. The sequence was collected from a female donor with breast cancer. Some clones in this sample may be carry-over from other donors' samples. CDR3 DNA sequence: TGTGCTAGTGGTCCACAGGGGGGTACCGGGGAGCTGTTTTTT. Translation: CASGPQGGTGELFF.